This is a list of T cell receptor beta chains from one sample in a study of cytomegalovirus exposure and HLA in healthy donors. Method: immunoSEQ multiplex PCR; TCRdb's copy keeps in-frame clones and lacks some. The table records some 170,000 clones, around 85% of them present only once. The sequenced sample was PBMCs. The source is a woman in her twenties or thirties in good health and CMV-seronegative. Each CDR3 is given with its conserved first and last residue. The order of the fields is V gene, J gene, D gene, clone size, CDR3 DNA, CDR3 protein. The D gene is left open where the match is weak. Size is omitted from some rows. Given values are once, few, many or a class for expanded clones.

>TRBV14|TRBJ1-1|NA|NA
TGTGCCAGCAGCCAAGGTGGCAGATTGAACACTGAAGCTTTCTTT
CASSQGGRLNTEAFF
>TRBV5-1|TRBJ2-1|TRBD2|NA
TGCGCCAGCAGCTCCGGGACTAGCGGGGATGGTGAGCAGTTCTTC
CASSSGTSGDGEQFF
>TRBV27|TRBJ2-7|TRBD2|NA
TGTGCCAGCAGCCCTGGGGGGGGTATCTACGAGCAGTACTTC
CASSPGGGIYEQYF
>TRBV7-2|TRBJ2-7|NA|NA
TGTGCCAGCAGCTTGTCCGGGGACTCCTACGAGCAGTACTTC
CASSLSGDSYEQYF
>TRBV28|TRBJ2-2|NA|NA
TGTGCCAGCAGTCCACCCTCAGGGCGCGGGGAGCTGTTTTTT
CASSPPSGRGELFF
>TRBV19|TRBJ2-7|NA|NA
TGTGCCAGTAAGGACCTCCAGAACTACGAGCAGTACTTC
CASKDLQNYEQYF
>TRBV5-4|TRBJ1-4|NA|NA
TGTGCCAGCAGCTCCGCCTCGGACGCAACTAATGAAAAACTGTTTTTT
CASSSASDATNEKLFF
>TRBV2|TRBJ1-5|NA|NA
TGTGCCAGCAGTGAATGGACCTCGGGGCAGCCCCAGCATTTT
CASSEWTSGQPQHF
>TRBV2|TRBJ1-3|NA|NA
TGTGCCAGCAGTGAATTGTCGGGAAACACCATATATTTT
CASSELSGNTIYF
>TRBV4-3|TRBJ1-4|TRBD1|NA
TGCGCCAGCAGCCAAGGGACAGGACTTAATGAAAAACTGTTTTTT
CASSQGTGLNEKLFF
>TRBV5-1|TRBJ2-7|NA|many
TGCGCCAGCAGCGTACTAGGGGACACGGTCTACGAGCAGTACTTC
CASSVLGDTVYEQYF
>TRBV7-9|TRBJ2-7|TRBD2|NA
TGTGCCAGCAGCTTAGAGGGGAGCGGGGGCCTCACCTACGAGCAGTACTTC
CASSLEGSGGLTYEQYF
>TRBV18|TRBJ1-5|NA|NA
TGTGCCAGCTCCTTGTATAATAGCAATCAGCCCCAGCATTTT
CASSLYNSNQPQHF
>TRBV28|TRBJ2-7|TRBD2|NA
TGTGCCAGCAGCCTCGGGACTAGGGGATGGGAGCAGTACTTC
CASSLGTRGWEQYF
>TRBV30|TRBJ1-2|NA|NA
TGTGCCTGGTCCAAACAGAAAGGAGGGGGGTTCTATGGCTACACCTTC
CAWSKQKGGGFYGYTF
>TRBV30|TRBJ2-7|TRBD1|NA
TGTGCCTGGAGCGCCGGGACAGGGGCCTACGAGCAGTACTTC
CAWSAGTGAYEQYF
>TRBV7-2|TRBJ1-5|NA|NA
TGTGCCAGCAGCTTAGTAGGAGGGGTGAGCAATCAGCCCCAGCATTTT
CASSLVGGVSNQPQHF
>TRBV5-6|TRBJ2-1|NA|NA
TGTGCCAGCAGCTCGTTCGTTACAGAGGGCTACAATGAGCAGTTCTTC
CASSSFVTEGYNEQFF
>TRBV7-2|TRBJ1-2|TRBD1|NA
TGTGCCAGCAGTTACCTCGGAGACAGGGAGGTGGAGGGCTACACCTTC
CASSYLGDREVEGYTF
>TRBV5-1|TRBJ2-1|TRBD2|NA
TGCGCCAGCAGACCGACTAGCGGGAGGCGGGATGAGCAGTTCTTC
CASRPTSGRRDEQFF